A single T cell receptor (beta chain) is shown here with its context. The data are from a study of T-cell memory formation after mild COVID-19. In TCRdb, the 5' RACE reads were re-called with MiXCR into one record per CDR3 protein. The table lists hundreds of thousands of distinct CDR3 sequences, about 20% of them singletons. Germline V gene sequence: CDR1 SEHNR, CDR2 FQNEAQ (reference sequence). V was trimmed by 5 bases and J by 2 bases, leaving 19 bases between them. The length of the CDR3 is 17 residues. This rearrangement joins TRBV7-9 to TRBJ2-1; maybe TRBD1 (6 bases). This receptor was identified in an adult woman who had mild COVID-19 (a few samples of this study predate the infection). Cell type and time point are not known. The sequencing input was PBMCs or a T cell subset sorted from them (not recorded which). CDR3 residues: CASSPRLTGPTYNEQFF. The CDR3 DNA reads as TGTGCCAGCAGCCCACGGTTGACAGGCCCTACCTACAATGAGCAGTTCTTC.